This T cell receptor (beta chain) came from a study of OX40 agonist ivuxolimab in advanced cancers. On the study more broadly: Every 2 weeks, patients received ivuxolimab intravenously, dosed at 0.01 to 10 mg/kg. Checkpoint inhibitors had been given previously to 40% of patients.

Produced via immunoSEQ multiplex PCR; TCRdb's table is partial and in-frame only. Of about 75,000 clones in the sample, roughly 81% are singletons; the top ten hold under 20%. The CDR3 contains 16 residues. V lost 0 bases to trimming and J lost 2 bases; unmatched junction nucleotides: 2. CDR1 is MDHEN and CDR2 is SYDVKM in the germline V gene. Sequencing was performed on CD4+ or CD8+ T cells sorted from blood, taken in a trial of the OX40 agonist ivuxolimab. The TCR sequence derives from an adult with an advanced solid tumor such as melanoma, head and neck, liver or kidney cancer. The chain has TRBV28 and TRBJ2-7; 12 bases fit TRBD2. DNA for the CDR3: TGTGCCAGCAGTTTATGGGCTAGCGGGAGGGCCTACGAGCAGTACTTC. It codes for CASSLWASGRAYEQYF.